The 9 T cell receptor beta chains in this list originate from one sample, sequenced in a study of cytomegalovirus exposure and HLA in healthy donors. TCRdb's copy holds only in-frame clones and misses some; the assay was immunoSEQ multiplex PCR. The sample includes under 300,000 clones, nearly 90% seen only once; the top ten take under 0.45%. Sequences were obtained from PBMCs. Receptor source: a woman between 18 and 29 years old in good health and CMV-seronegative.

The J gene is TRBJ2-7, the V gene TRBV9; 7 bases align to TRBD2. This CDR3 has 15 residues. Germline V gene data show CDR1 as SGDLS and CDR2 as YYNGEE. V shed 3 bases and J 4 bases; nucleotides not matched to a gene: 10. The CDR3 region is CASSARGDTKYEQYF. CDR3 DNA: TGTGCCAGCAGCGCCCGGGGGGATACTAAGTACGAGCAGTACTTC.

V gene TRBV5-6 combines with J gene TRBJ1-6; maybe TRBD1 (5 bases). This CDR3 region has 15 residues. Trimming stripped 6 bases from V and 0 bases from J, with 10 bases between. CDR1 SGHDT and CDR2 YYEEEE come from the germline V gene. The CDR3 DNA follows: TGTGCCAGCAACTTCGGGGGCTCCTATAATTCACCCCTCCACTTT. Protein: CASNFGGSYNSPLHF. The variable domain in full, completed from reference TRBV5-6 and TRBJ1-6, reads DAGVTQSPTHLIKTRGQQVTLRCSPKSGHDTVSWYQQALGQGPQFIFQYYEEEERQRGNFPDRFSGHQFPNYSSELNVNALLLGDSALYLCASNFGGSYNSPLHFGNGTRLTVT.

The chain links TRBV6-6 to TRBJ1-6; 10 bases map to TRBD1. The CDR3 is 14 residues long. Germline CDR1 reads MNHNY; CDR2 reads SVGAGI (reference sequence). V gave up 5 bases and J gave up 8 bases; unmatched junction bases: 3. The CDR3 loop is CASSPGQGYSPLHF. The CDR3 region has the DNA TGTGCCAGCAGTCCGGGACAGGGGTATTCACCCCTCCACTTT.

Concerning this clone itself: Other nucleotide sequences in the sample specify the same CDR3. The chain carries TRBV29-1 and TRBJ1-5; no definite D call. The germline CDR1 and CDR2 sequences are SQVTM and ANQGSEA. V gave up 4 bases and J gave up 2 bases, with 12 bases separating them. The CDR3 is 14 amino acids. The CDR3 bases are TGCAGCGTTGCTTTCGGAGGAGGCAATCAGCCCCAGCATTTT. Translating it yields CSVAFGGGNQPQHF.

This chain links TRBV11-2 with TRBJ1-2, with a possible D match to TRBD1 (6 bases). V gave up 0 bases and J gave up 3 bases, with 11 bases separating them. The CDR3 runs 15 residues. Germline CDR1 is SGHAT and CDR2 is FQNNGV. CDR3 loop: CASSLDRGGDYGYTF. The CDR3 nucleotides read TGTGCCAGCAGCTTAGATAGGGGGGGCGACTATGGCTACACCTTC. Looking up the rest from reference TRBV11-2 and TRBJ1-2 gives the full variable domain: EAGVAQSPRYKIIEKRQSVAFWCNPISGHATLYWYQQILGQGPKLLIQFQNNGVVDDSQLPKDRFSAERLKGVDSTLKIQPAKLEDSAVYLCASSLDRGGDYGYTFGSGTRLTVV.

The J gene is TRBJ2-5, the V gene TRBV7-3; 7 positions match TRBD2. V lost 4 bases, J lost 5 bases, and 7 bases stayed unmatched. The germline V gene encodes CDR1 SGHTA and CDR2 FQGTGA. The CDR3 extends over 14 amino acids. This CDR3 is CASSSGPGGETQYF. CDR3 coding DNA: TGTGCCAGCAGCTCGGGGCCCGGGGGGGAGACCCAGTACTTC.

V and J are TRBV4-3 and TRBJ2-3; 10 nucleotides line up with TRBD1. The CDR3 loop spans 16 amino acids. V lost 1 base, J lost 3 bases, and 4 bases stayed unmatched. Germline CDR1 reads LGHNA; CDR2 reads YSLEER. The CDR3 here is CASSQAGDRGTDTQYF. In DNA form, the CDR3 reads TGCGCCAGCAGCCAAGCCGGGGACAGGGGTACAGATACGCAGTATTTT.

This chain links TRBV7-2 with TRBJ1-6, with D possibly TRBD1 on 5 matching bases. CDR1 and CDR2 (germline): SGHTA, FQGNSA. This CDR3 has 15 residues. V was clipped by 3 bases and J by 8 bases, with 14 bases between them. The CDR3 loop reads CASSFGGSPYSPLHF. The CDR3 DNA reads TGTGCCAGCAGCTTCGGGGGATCTCCTTATTCACCCCTCCACTTT. Filled out from reference TRBV7-2 and TRBJ1-6, the complete variable domain reads GAGVSQSPSNKVTEKGKDVELRCDPISGHTALYWYRQSLGQGLEFLIYFQGNSAPDKSGLPSDRFSAERTGGSVSTLTIQRTQQEDSAVYLCASSFGGSPYSPLHFGNGTRLTVT.

The chain recombines TRBV6-5 with TRBJ2-3; 7 bases map to TRBD2. From germline, CDR1 is MNHEY and CDR2 SVGAGI. V lost 6 bases and J lost 3; bases outside the gene matches: 6. The CDR3 totals 14 residues. Here the CDR3 DNA reads TGTGCCAGCAGGCAGACTAGCATTACAGATACGCAGTATTTT. Its translation is CASRQTSITDTQYF.